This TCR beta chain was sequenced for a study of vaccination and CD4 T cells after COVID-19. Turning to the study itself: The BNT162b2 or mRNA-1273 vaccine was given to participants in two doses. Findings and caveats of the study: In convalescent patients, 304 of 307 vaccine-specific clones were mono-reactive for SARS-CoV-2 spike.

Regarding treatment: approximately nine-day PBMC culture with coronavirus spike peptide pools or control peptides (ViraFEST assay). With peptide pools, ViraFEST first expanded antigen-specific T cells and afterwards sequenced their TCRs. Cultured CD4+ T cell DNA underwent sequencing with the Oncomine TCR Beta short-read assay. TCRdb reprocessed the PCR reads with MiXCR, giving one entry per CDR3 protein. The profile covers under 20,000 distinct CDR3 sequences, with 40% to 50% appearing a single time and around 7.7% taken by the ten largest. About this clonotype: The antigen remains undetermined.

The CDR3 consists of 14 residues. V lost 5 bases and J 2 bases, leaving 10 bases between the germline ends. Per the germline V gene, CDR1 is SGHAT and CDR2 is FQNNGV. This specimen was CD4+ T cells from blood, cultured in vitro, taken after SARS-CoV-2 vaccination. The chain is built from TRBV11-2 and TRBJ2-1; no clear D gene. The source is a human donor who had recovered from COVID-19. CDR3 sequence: CASSLRVTYNEQFF. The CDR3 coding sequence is TGTGCCAGCAGCCTTAGGGTCACCTACAATGAGCAGTTCTTC.